This T cell receptor beta chain was profiled in a study of T cells in Graves' hyperthyroidism and ophthalmopathy. Study-wide results and caveats: Most clonotypes that expanded in the thyroid above 0.001 also showed up in blood.

Amplification yielded TCR beta CDR3 regions, with RNA transcripts as the source. The HTBI primer set served for first-round RT-PCR of the TCR CDR3. From the multiplex PCR reads, TCRdb called clonotypes with MiXCR, one entry per CDR3 protein. The sample lists a few hundred thousand distinct CDR3 sequences, roughly 15% seen once, with around 20% in the top ten. The germline V and J ends were trimmed by 7 bases and 4 bases, with 15 bases remaining between them. The CDR3 covers 14 residues. Germline V gives CDR1 MNHEY, CDR2 SMNVEV (reference sequence). This clonotype was seen more than once but under ten times. Its antigen is still unknown. Thyroid ultrasound, orbital computed tomography, clinical symptoms, and serum thyroxine and TRAb underpinned diagnoses. PBMCs were collected from an approximately 9.4 ml volume of fresh peripheral blood.

The TCR sequence derives from a woman in her sixties with Graves' ophthalmopathy. The sequenced sample was blood. The chain has TRBV27 and TRBJ2-3; D may be TRBD2 (6 bases). The CDR3 loop reads CASNEGGLSDTQYF. The CDR3 region has the DNA TGTGCCAGCAACGAGGGAGGTTTATCAGATACGCAGTATTTT.